The clone carrying this TCR beta chain has more than one count but fewer than ten. Sequencing used immunoSEQ multiplex PCR; TCRdb keeps in-frame clones, though not all of them. Here the sample spans about 270,000 clones, 65% to 90% being singletons. Participants were aged about 18 to 90 years, lived in over 20 US areas, and enrolled virtually. Cohort placement rested on clinical history that participants reported themselves. Symptom resolution, clearance, or two negative PCRs marked the recovered donors of Cohort 3. This record comes from a study of blood T cell repertoires in COVID-19. Study background: T cells, B-cell-depleted T cells, or PBMCs supplied cDNA or gDNA.

This sequence originates from a man between 18 and 29 years old who had recovered from COVID-19. The source material was PBMCs or T cells enriched from blood (not recorded which).

The CDR3 region has the DNA TGTGCCAGCAGTGATGTCCACACAGGGGCCGGGGAGCTGTTTTTT. It translates to CASSDVHTGAGELFF. V is TRBV6-1 and J is TRBJ2-2; TRBD1 aligns across 7 bases. J gave up 6 bases and V 3 bases, and 7 bases lay outside the gene matches. The length of the CDR3 is 15 residues. Germline V gene data show CDR1 as MNHNS and CDR2 as SASEGT.